Following are 3 T cell receptor beta chains from one sample sequenced in a study of tumor-infiltrating lymphocytes in primary liver carcinoma. Co-extraction of RNA and DNA was performed on about 18-30 mg of unsorted bulk tissue. A constant-region primer served to make TCR beta cDNA from about 490 ng total RNA. A slightly modified ARM-PCR protocol with three nested multiplex PCR rounds produced these TCR beta libraries. Forward primers for TRBV1-TRBV30 and a C-beta reverse primer served the first two PCR rounds, at about 10 cycles each. TCRdb re-analysed the multiplex PCR reads in MiXCR, keeping a single row per CDR3 protein. This table holds some 94,000 distinct CDR3 sequences, more than 60% found once. The sample was liver tumor tissue from sampling region 5. Subset described: tumor region T5, tumor centre. These receptors came from a woman in her sixties with primary liver carcinoma and hepatitis B virus infection.

Regarding this clonotype: This clone may be a read error of a much larger clone one base away. The chain recombines TRBV12-3 or TRBV12-4 with TRBJ2-7, with a weak D call TRBD2 (5 bases). The CDR3 has 14 amino acids. The CDR3 nucleotides read TGTGCCAGCAGTTTGATTGGAGGCGCCTACGATCAGTACTTC. The encoded protein is CASSLIGGAYDQYF.

As for this clonotype: A junction end diverges from the germline sequence, so it may reflect a read error. The V call is TRBV11-3, the J call TRBJ2-7; TRBD2 agrees at 7 bases. Germline CDR1 is SGHNT and CDR2 is YENEEA. The CDR3 length is 17 residues. The CDR3 spells CPSSPDRAGLDTHEQYF. The CDR3 DNA reads as TGTCCCAGCAGCCCGGACCGAGCGGGATTAGATACCCACGAGCAGTACTTC.

The sample holds many counts of this clonotype. This rearrangement joins TRBV5-1 to TRBJ2-1, with 10 bases matching TRBD2. Germline V CDR1 and CDR2: SGHRS, YFSETQ. This CDR3 region has 15 residues. The J segment lost 9 bases and the V segment lost 0 bases, leaving 6 bases of the junction unmatched. The CDR3 nucleotides are TGCGCCAGCAGCTTGGTTACTAGCGGGATTGGTGAGCAGTTCTTC. Encoded protein: CASSLVTSGIGEQFF.